This TCR beta chain was sequenced during a study of T cells in Graves' hyperthyroidism and ophthalmopathy. Study information: It was at initial diagnosis, before any treatment, that peripheral blood was collected.

The investigators amplified TCR beta CDR3 regions from RNA transcripts. The primer set for the first-round RT-PCR of the TCR CDR3 was HTBI. TCRdb re-analysed the multiplex PCR reads in MiXCR, keeping a single row per CDR3 protein. The sample has 500,000 to 550,000 distinct CDR3 sequences; around 20% are singletons. V was shortened by 0 bases and J by 1 base, with 4 bases between the two germline ends. CDR1 and CDR2 (germline): SGHKS, YYEKEE (reference sequence). This CDR3 region has 13 residues. This clonotype was detected ten times or more. Exclusion criteria comprised uncontrolled infection, other autoimmune disease, pregnancy or lactation. In making diagnoses, clinical symptoms, serum thyroxine and TRAb, thyroid ultrasound and orbital computed tomography were all used. This sample holds PBMCs from 9.5 to 10 ml fresh peripheral blood.

This receptor was taken from a man aged 18 to 30 with Graves' hyperthyroidism. This chain connects TRBV5-5 to TRBJ1-1; D uncertain. Sequencing was done on a sample of blood. The CDR3 bases are TGTGCCAGCAGCTTGGACGAGAACACTGAAGCTTTCTTT. This encodes CASSLDENTEAFF.